A selection of T cell receptor beta chains follows, all from one sample in a study of early T cells in non-severe SARS-CoV-2 infection. TCRdb re-called the 5' RACE reads through MiXCR, storing one row per CDR3 protein. This table has 80,000 or so distinct CDR3 sequences, about 14% appearing once. Material for sequencing was whole blood. The receptor source for this set is an adult who was a healthcare worker with PCR-confirmed SARS-CoV-2 infection or an uninfected control (not recorded which). CDR3s include the opening cysteine and the closing phenylalanine or tryptophan. Each record gives: D gene, V gene, J gene, clone size, CDR3 DNA, CDR3 protein. A D gene is named only where the DNA matches it firmly. Clone size is stated in some rows and not others, as once, few, many or a class when expanded.

D gene: TRBD2
V gene: TRBV20-1
J gene: TRBJ2-7
clone size: many
CDR3 DNA: TGCAGTGCTAGTCCCGTCGGGCTAGCGGGGCTTTCTCAGTACTTC
CDR3 protein: CSASPVGLAGLSQYF

D gene: NA
V gene: TRBV4-1
J gene: TRBJ2-1
clone size: NA
CDR3 DNA: TGCGCCAGCAGCTTACAGTATGGTAATGAGCAGTTCTTC
CDR3 protein: CASSLQYGNEQFF

D gene: NA
V gene: TRBV19
J gene: TRBJ2-3
clone size: few
CDR3 DNA: TGTGCCAGTAGTACGAGGGGGACAGATACGCAGTATTTT
CDR3 protein: CASSTRGTDTQYF

D gene: TRBD1
V gene: TRBV7-9
J gene: TRBJ2-5
clone size: NA
CDR3 DNA: TGTGCCGGGGACAGGGGTGAGACCCAGTACTTC
CDR3 protein: CAGDRGETQYF

D gene: TRBD1
V gene: TRBV7-6
J gene: TRBJ1-4
clone size: NA
CDR3 DNA: TGTGCCAGCAGCTTAGGAGACAGGGGGCGCGGAAAACTGTTTTTT
CDR3 protein: CASSLGDRGRGKLFF

D gene: NA
V gene: TRBV28
J gene: TRBJ2-7
clone size: many
CDR3 DNA: TGTGCCAGCAGTACACGGGGTCTCGGGCAGTACTTC
CDR3 protein: CASSTRGLGQYF

D gene: TRBD2
V gene: TRBV7-8
J gene: TRBJ2-5
clone size: NA
CDR3 DNA: TGTGCCAGCAGCTTAGTAGGCGGGGGGGCAGGGGAGACCCAGTACTTC
CDR3 protein: CASSLVGGGAGETQYF

D gene: TRBD1
V gene: TRBV18
J gene: TRBJ1-2
clone size: few
CDR3 DNA: TGTGCCAGCTCACCGGGACAGGGCGAGGGCTACACCTTC
CDR3 protein: CASSPGQGEGYTF

D gene: NA
V gene: TRBV19
J gene: TRBJ1-4
clone size: few
CDR3 DNA: TGTGCCAGTAGTATGAGGGACCGATTCGAAAAACTGTTTTTT
CDR3 protein: CASSMRDRFEKLFF

D gene: NA
V gene: TRBV10-3
J gene: TRBJ1-5
clone size: many
CDR3 DNA: TGTGCCATCAGTGAGTCAGGGGATTATAGCAATCAGCCCCAGCATTTT
CDR3 protein: CAISESGDYSNQPQHF

D gene: NA
V gene: TRBV2
J gene: TRBJ1-2
clone size: NA
CDR3 DNA: TGTGCCAGCAGTGAAGGGACACCGTTTCGCTACACCTTC
CDR3 protein: CASSEGTPFRYTF

D gene: NA
V gene: TRBV20-1
J gene: TRBJ1-3
clone size: NA
CDR3 DNA: TGCAGTGCTAGTGGAATTCCCCCCTCTGGAAACACCATATATTTT
CDR3 protein: CSASGIPPSGNTIYF

D gene: TRBD1
V gene: TRBV6-1
J gene: TRBJ1-5
clone size: few
CDR3 DNA: TGTGCCAGCAGGGGCCAGCAGGGGGCCACATTTAACGATCAGCCCCAGCATTTT
CDR3 protein: CASRGQQGATFNDQPQHF

D gene: NA
V gene: TRBV5-6
J gene: TRBJ2-2
clone size: many
CDR3 DNA: TGTGCCAGCAGCTTGGCCCAGTTTGGCGGGGAGCTGTTTTTT
CDR3 protein: CASSLAQFGGELFF

D gene: TRBD1
V gene: TRBV29-1
J gene: TRBJ1-2
clone size: NA
CDR3 DNA: TGCAGCGTTGAAGAAGACAGGGCCCTCGGCTACACCTTC
CDR3 protein: CSVEEDRALGYTF

D gene: TRBD2
V gene: TRBV11-2
J gene: TRBJ2-5
clone size: NA
CDR3 DNA: TGTGCCAGCAGCTCGAGCGGGGGGGCCTGGCAAGAGACCCAGTACTTC
CDR3 protein: CASSSSGGAWQETQYF

D gene: NA
V gene: TRBV6-5
J gene: TRBJ2-5
clone size: few
CDR3 DNA: TGTGCCAGCAGTTACTTAGGCGGGGAGACCCAGTACTTC
CDR3 protein: CASSYLGGETQYF

D gene: NA
V gene: TRBV6-5
J gene: TRBJ2-2
clone size: NA
CDR3 DNA: TGTGCCAGCAGTTACTTTGGATCCACCGGGGAGCTGTTTTTT
CDR3 protein: CASSYFGSTGELFF

D gene: NA
V gene: TRBV3-1
J gene: TRBJ1-1
clone size: few
CDR3 DNA: TGTGCCAGCAGCCAAGAGGGGATCGGGATCACTGAAGCTTTCTTT
CDR3 protein: CASSQEGIGITEAFF

D gene: NA
V gene: TRBV6-9
J gene: TRBJ2-7
clone size: many
CDR3 DNA: TGTGCCAGCAGTTATTCGAGCTCCTACGAGCAGTACTTC
CDR3 protein: CASSYSSSYEQYF

D gene: NA
V gene: TRBV6-5
J gene: TRBJ2-1
clone size: many
CDR3 DNA: TGTGCCGGGATCAATGAGCAGTTCTTC
CDR3 protein: CAGINEQFF

D gene: TRBD2
V gene: TRBV5-4
J gene: TRBJ2-1
clone size: few
CDR3 DNA: TGTGCCAGCAGCTTGTTAACTAGCGGGGAGGATGAGCAGTTCTTC
CDR3 protein: CASSLLTSGEDEQFF

D gene: TRBD1
V gene: TRBV20-1
J gene: TRBJ2-7
clone size: many
CDR3 DNA: TGCAGTGCTAGAGATGGGACAGGGCAGGACGAGCAGTACTTC
CDR3 protein: CSARDGTGQDEQYF

D gene: NA
V gene: TRBV5-5
J gene: TRBJ1-2
clone size: few
CDR3 DNA: TGTGCCAGCAGCTTGGGCAGGGTCACCTATGGCTACACCTTC
CDR3 protein: CASSLGRVTYGYTF

D gene: TRBD2
V gene: TRBV20-1
J gene: TRBJ2-5
clone size: NA
CDR3 DNA: TGCAGTGCTCTCAGCGGGGTTCAAGAGACCCAGTACTTC
CDR3 protein: CSALSGVQETQYF

D gene: NA
V gene: TRBV11-3
J gene: TRBJ2-7
clone size: few
CDR3 DNA: TGTGCCAGCAGCTTAGAAATGCAGGGAGGCTCCTACGAGCAGTACTTC
CDR3 protein: CASSLEMQGGSYEQYF

D gene: NA
V gene: TRBV19
J gene: TRBJ1-5
clone size: many
CDR3 DNA: TGTGCCAGTAGTATAGTTGGGACGGTGTATAGCAATCAGCCCCAGCATTTT
CDR3 protein: CASSIVGTVYSNQPQHF

D gene: NA
V gene: TRBV12-3/TRBV12-4
J gene: TRBJ1-6
clone size: few
CDR3 DNA: TGTGCCAGCACCTGGGGCCGTGTGGGTTCACCCCTCCACTTT
CDR3 protein: CASTWGRVGSPLHF